These 13 T cell receptor beta chains were all obtained from the same sample, sequenced in a study of blood T cell repertoires in COVID-19. The repertoire was sequenced with immunoSEQ multiplex PCR; TCRdb's copy has only in-frame clones and lacks some. The table lists 90,000 to 100,000 clones, less than 85% of them singletons. Sequenced: peripheral blood. These receptors all come from an older woman with acute or convalescent COVID-19.

The J gene is TRBJ1-4, the V gene TRBV28; TRBD1 agrees at 7 bases. Per the germline V gene, CDR1 is MDHEN and CDR2 is SYDVKM. The V segment lost 3 bases and the J segment 5 bases; nucleotides outside the gene matches: 6. The CDR3 loop spans 15 amino acids. CDR3 DNA sequence: TGTGCCAGCAGTTTTAGGACAGGCAAAAATGAAAAACTGTTTTTT. Protein: CASSFRTGKNEKLFF.

In DNA form, the CDR3 reads TGTGCCAGCAGCCCCTTGGACACCAAGGGAGCTTTCTTT. Translation gives CASSPLDTKGAFF. This chain links TRBV3-1 (or the pseudogene TRBV3-2) with TRBJ1-1; maybe TRBD1 (5 bases). The CDR3 has 13 residues. Between the trimmed V and J ends, which lost 4 bases and 10 bases, there was a span of 16 bases. Germline CDR1 LGHDT, CDR2 YNNKEL (reference sequence).

The sample holds a few counts of this clone. The chain couples TRBV4-3 to TRBJ2-3; D is uncertain. The V and J ends lost 1 base and 2 bases respectively, with 7 bases between them. The CDR3 has 14 amino acids. Germline-derived CDR1 and CDR2 are LGHNA and YSLEER. This CDR3 reads CASSQGLVTDTQYF. The DNA of the CDR3 is TGCGCCAGCAGCCAAGGTCTAGTCACAGATACGCAGTATTTT.

Details on this clone: Mismatch with germline at one junction end may stem from a read error. The V gene is TRBV29-1, the J gene TRBJ2-1, with D tentatively TRBD2 (6 bases). Germline V CDR1 and CDR2: SQVTM, ANQGSEA. The CDR3 spans 15 residues. The CDR3 DNA sequence: TGCAGCGTTGGGAGGGCCACATCCTCCGACAATGAGCAGTTCTTC. Translation gives CSVGRATSSDNEQFF.

The genes are TRBV5-1 and TRBJ2-7, with TRBD1 matching over 7 bases. CDR1 and CDR2 (germline): SGHRS, YFSETQ. V trimming: 0 bases; J trimming: 3 bases; junction bases outside the gene matches: 3. CDR3 length equals 14 residues. CDR3 sequence (DNA): TGCGCCAGCAGCTTGGTTGGGACAGACTACGAGCAGTACTTC. Its translation: CASSLVGTDYEQYF.

This clone was detected only a few times. The chain couples TRBV5-4 to TRBJ2-2; 16 bases align to TRBD2. Germline values: CDR1 SGHNT, CDR2 YYREEE (reference sequence). J gave up 5 bases and V 3 bases, and 7 bases lay outside the gene matches. The CDR3 is 18 residues long. CDR3 protein: CASSSGTSGGAATGELFF. Here the CDR3 DNA reads TGTGCCAGCAGCTCGGGGACTAGCGGGGGGGCCGCGACCGGGGAGCTGTTTTTT.

The CDR3 bases are TGTGCCACCTCAGGGGAGGGTACAGATACGCAGTATTTT. The encoded protein is CATSGEGTDTQYF. The V call is TRBV24-1, the J call TRBJ2-3; TRBD2 is a possible D gene (7 bases). Trimming took 9 bases from V and 3 from J, leaving 12 bases between them. Germline-derived CDR1 and CDR2 are KGHDR and SFDVKD. This CDR3 spans 13 amino acids.

The rearrangement joins TRBV28 to TRBJ2-1; TRBD2 aligns across 9 bases. V was pared by 5 bases and J by 3 bases, with 20 bases of the junction left unmatched. The germline CDR1 and CDR2 sequences are MDHEN and SYDVKM. This CDR3 comprises 20 residues. The CDR3 sequence: CASSTLHQEGLAGYYNEQFF. CDR3 DNA sequence: TGTGCCAGCAGTACCCTCCATCAGGAGGGTCTAGCGGGGTACTACAATGAGCAGTTCTTC.

This chain uses TRBV6-4 with TRBJ2-5; 12 bases fit TRBD2. The CDR3 is 14 amino acids. Germline trimming cut 6 bases from V and 2 bases from J; bases unmatched to any gene: 1. In germline, CDR1 is MRHNA, CDR2 SNTAGT. This CDR3 is CASRTSGGQETQYF. The CDR3 region has the DNA TGTGCCAGCAGGACTAGCGGGGGACAAGAGACCCAGTACTTC.

The chain joins TRBV5-1 to TRBJ2-5; tentative D call: TRBD1 (6 bases). CDR1 and CDR2 from the germline V gene are SGHRS and YFSETQ. Trimming cost V 0 bases and J 5 bases, with 14 bases left between them. The CDR3 spans 15 residues. The CDR3 DNA sequence: TGCGCCAGCAGCTTGGTAGGCAGGGGCTCTGAGACCCAGTACTTC. It codes for CASSLVGRGSETQYF.

J is TRBJ1-2 and V is TRBV5-1; TRBD1 might be the D (5 bases). The CDR3 spans 15 residues. V gave up 4 bases and J gave up 8 bases, with 21 bases separating them. Per germline, CDR1 SGHRS and CDR2 YFSETQ. CDR3 in DNA: TGCGCCAGCAGCCTGGGGGTGGAGAGGCGGAAAGGCTACACCTTC. This codes for CASSLGVERRKGYTF.

V and J are TRBV5-1 and TRBJ1-4, with 11 nucleotides matching TRBD1. This CDR3 is 15 amino acids long. The trim removed 5 bases at V and 8 bases at J, leaving 8 bases unmatched. CDR1 SGHRS and CDR2 YFSETQ come from the germline V gene. CDR3 in amino acids: CASSSTGTGGEKLFF. The CDR3 nucleotides read TGCGCCAGCAGTTCCACCGGGACAGGGGGGGAAAAACTGTTTTTT. Full variable domain (remainder filled in from reference TRBV5-1 and TRBJ1-4): KAGVTQTPRYLIKTRGQQVTLSCSPISGHRSVSWYQQTPGQGLQFLFEYFSETQRNKGNFPGRFSGRQFSNSRSEMNVSTLELGDSALYLCASSSTGTGGEKLFFGSGTQLSVL.

V is TRBV2 and J is TRBJ2-7; maybe TRBD2 (5 bases). The germline CDR1 and CDR2 sequences are SNHLY and FYNNEI. V lost 6 bases, J lost 3 bases, and 9 bases lay in between. This CDR3 is 12 amino acids long. CDR3 DNA: TGTGCCAGCAGCGAAACTAGCTACGAGCAGTACTTC. Amino acid sequence: CASSETSYEQYF.